This TCR beta chain was sequenced for a study of blood T cell repertoires in COVID-19. In the study overall: Acute-phase and convalescent COVID-19 samples originated in the United States, Italy and Spain. The cDNA or gDNA used as material had been derived from T cells, B-cell-depleted T cells, or PBMCs.

V was clipped by 6 bases and J by 4 bases, with 8 bases between them. From germline, CDR1 is SGHTA and CDR2 FQGTGA. The CDR3 totals 12 residues. Per the original data handling: Amplifying reference gene primers gave estimates of nucleated cell counts. TCRdb's copy holds only in-frame clones and misses some; the assay was immunoSEQ multiplex PCR. D and trimming come from the DNA, and the V and J calls and clone size come from that table. The sample yields a few hundred thousand clones, 80% to 85% seen once. The receptor comes from a woman aged 60 to 75 with acute or convalescent COVID-19. The chain carries TRBV7-3 and TRBJ2-3; D is ambiguous. Sequencing was done on a sample of peripheral blood. CDR3 in amino acids: CASRSPADTQYF. The CDR3 coding sequence is TGTGCCAGCAGGTCTCCTGCAGATACGCAGTATTTT.